Below, one T cell receptor beta chain is given with its context. The sample is drawn from a study of early T cells in non-severe SARS-CoV-2 infection. TCRdb re-analysed the 5' RACE reads in MiXCR, keeping a single row per CDR3 protein. The repertoire holds about 31,000 distinct CDR3 sequences, with roughly 5.8% as singletons. This CDR3 contains 15 residues. The sequencing sample was made of whole blood. The rearrangement links TRBV21-1 to TRBJ2-1; whether TRBD2, the table's D call, matches the DNA was not checked. TRBV21-1 is shown as a pseudogene. This clonotype was obtained from an adult who was a healthcare worker with PCR-confirmed SARS-CoV-2 infection or an uninfected control (not recorded which). The CDR3 reads CASSKEREGDNEQFF. CDR3 in DNA: TGTGCCAGCAGCAAAGAGCGGGAGGGGGACAATGAGCAGTTCTTC.